This TCR beta chain emerged from a study of T cell responses to AZD1222 COVID-19 vaccine. Whole-study findings and limits: The study found vaccine-associated CD4 TCRs spanning spike, dominant at 160-218 and 743-854. Increased Spike-specific TCR breadth and depth were observed after two AZD1222 doses. Among AZD1222 vaccinees, only six were seropositive at baseline.

Notes on this clone: Its antigen is unknown.

Assay: immunoSEQ multiplex PCR; the TCRdb copy retains only in-frame clones and omits some. There are 130,000 to 150,000 clones in the sample; 75% to 95% occur only once, and roughly 2.8% lies in the top ten. Per germline, CDR1 SGHTA and CDR2 FQGNSA. This CDR3 contains 13 residues. V gave up 0 bases and J gave up 8 bases, with 7 bases separating them. This chain uses TRBV7-2 with TRBJ1-4; no reliable D call. Material: peripheral blood, obtained on day 0 of MenACWY control vaccination. The receptor was derived from an adult in good health. CDR3 sequence: CASSLAAGEKLFF. The CDR3 bases are TGTGCCAGCAGCTTAGCTGCCGGCGAAAAACTGTTTTTT.